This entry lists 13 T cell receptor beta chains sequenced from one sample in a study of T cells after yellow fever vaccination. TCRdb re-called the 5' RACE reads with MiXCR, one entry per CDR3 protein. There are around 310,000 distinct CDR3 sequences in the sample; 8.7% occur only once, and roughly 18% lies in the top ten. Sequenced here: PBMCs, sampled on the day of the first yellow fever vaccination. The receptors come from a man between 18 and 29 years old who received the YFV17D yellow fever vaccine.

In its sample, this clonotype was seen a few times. The CDR3 DNA follows: TGCACCAGCAGCCAAGATGGGAGGAAGAGACCAGACAATGAGCAGTTCTTC. Amino acid sequence: CTSSQDGRKRPDNEQFF. V is TRBV1 and J is TRBJ2-1; no check of the table's D call, TRBD2, against the DNA was made. TRBV1 represents a pseudogene. The CDR3 length is 17 residues.

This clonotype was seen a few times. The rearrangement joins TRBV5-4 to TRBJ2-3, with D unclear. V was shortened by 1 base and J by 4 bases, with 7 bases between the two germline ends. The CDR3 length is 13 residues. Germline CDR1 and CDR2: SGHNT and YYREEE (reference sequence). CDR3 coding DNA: TGTGCCAGCAGCTTGTTCCCGGCAGATACGCAGTATTTT. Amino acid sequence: CASSLFPADTQYF.

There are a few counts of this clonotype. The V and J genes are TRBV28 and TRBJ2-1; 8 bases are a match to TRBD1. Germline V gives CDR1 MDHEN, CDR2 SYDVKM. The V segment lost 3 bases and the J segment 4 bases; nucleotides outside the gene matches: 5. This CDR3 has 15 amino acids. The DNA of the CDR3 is TGTGCCAGCAGTTTCCCAGGGGGCAAATACAATGAGCAGTTCTTC. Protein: CASSFPGGKYNEQFF.

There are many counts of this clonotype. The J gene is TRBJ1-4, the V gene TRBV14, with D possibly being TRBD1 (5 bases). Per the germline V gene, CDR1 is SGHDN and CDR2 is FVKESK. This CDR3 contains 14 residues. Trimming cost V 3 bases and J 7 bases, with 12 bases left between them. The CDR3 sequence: CASSQDTSREKLFF. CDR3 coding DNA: TGTGCCAGCAGCCAGGACACATCGCGTGAAAAACTGTTTTTT.

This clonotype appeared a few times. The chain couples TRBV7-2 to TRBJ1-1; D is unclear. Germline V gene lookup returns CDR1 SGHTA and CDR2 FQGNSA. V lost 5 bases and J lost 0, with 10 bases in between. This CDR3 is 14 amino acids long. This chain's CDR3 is CASSTRQLNTEAFF. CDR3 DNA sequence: TGTGCCAGCAGCACCAGACAATTGAACACTGAAGCTTTCTTT.

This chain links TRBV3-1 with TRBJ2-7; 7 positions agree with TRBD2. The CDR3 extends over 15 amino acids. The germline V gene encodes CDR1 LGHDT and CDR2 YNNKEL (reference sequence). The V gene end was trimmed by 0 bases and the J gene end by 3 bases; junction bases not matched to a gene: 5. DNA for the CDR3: TGTGCCAGCAGCCAAGATGGGGGGGACTTCTACGAGCAGTACGTC. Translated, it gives CASSQDGGDFYEQYV.

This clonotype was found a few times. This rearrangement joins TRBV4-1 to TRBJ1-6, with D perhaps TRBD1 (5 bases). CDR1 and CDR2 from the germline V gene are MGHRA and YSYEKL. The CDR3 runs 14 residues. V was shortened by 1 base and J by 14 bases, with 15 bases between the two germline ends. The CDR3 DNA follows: TGCGCCAGCAGCCAAGGGAGGTCAGGGCGCACCCTCCACTTT. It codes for CASSQGRSGRTLHF.

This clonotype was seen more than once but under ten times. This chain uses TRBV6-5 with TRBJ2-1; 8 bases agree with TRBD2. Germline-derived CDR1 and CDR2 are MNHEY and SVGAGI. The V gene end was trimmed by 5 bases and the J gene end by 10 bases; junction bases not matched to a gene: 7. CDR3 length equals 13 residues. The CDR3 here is CASSPGGAGEQFF. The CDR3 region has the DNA TGTGCCAGCAGTCCCGGGGGGGCAGGGGAGCAGTTCTTC.

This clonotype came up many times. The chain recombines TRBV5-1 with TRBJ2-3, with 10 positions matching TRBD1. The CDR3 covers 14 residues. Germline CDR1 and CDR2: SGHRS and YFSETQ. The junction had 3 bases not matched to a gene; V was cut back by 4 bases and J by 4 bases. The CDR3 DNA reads TGCGCCAGCAGCCGGGACAGGGGTGCAGATACGCAGTATTTT. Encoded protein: CASSRDRGADTQYF.

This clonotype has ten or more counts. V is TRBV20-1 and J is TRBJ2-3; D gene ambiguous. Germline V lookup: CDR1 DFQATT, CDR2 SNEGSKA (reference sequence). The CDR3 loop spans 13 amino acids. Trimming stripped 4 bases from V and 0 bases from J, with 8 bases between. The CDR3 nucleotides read TGCAGTGCTACTCTACCTAGCACAGATACGCAGTATTTT. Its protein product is CSATLPSTDTQYF.

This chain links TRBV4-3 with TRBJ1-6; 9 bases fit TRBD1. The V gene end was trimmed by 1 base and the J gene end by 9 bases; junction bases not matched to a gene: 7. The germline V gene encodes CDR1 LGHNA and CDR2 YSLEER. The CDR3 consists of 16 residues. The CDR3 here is CASSQGTGAQISPLHF. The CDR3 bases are TGCGCCAGCAGCCAAGGGACAGGGGCACAAATTTCACCCCTCCACTTT.

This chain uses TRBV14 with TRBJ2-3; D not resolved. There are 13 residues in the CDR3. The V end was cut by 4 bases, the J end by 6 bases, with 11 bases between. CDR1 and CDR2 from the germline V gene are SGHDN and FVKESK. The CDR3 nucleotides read TGTGCCAGCAGCCCCCTAAGTAAGGATACGCAGTATTTT. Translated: CASSPLSKDTQYF.

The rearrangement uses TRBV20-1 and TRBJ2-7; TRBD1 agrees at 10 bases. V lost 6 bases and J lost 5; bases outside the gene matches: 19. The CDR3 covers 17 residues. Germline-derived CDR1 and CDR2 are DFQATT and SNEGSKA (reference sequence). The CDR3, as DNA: TGCAGTGCCACTAGCGCTACGGGGACAGGGGCCAGAGACGAGCAGTACTTC. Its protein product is CSATSATGTGARDEQYF.